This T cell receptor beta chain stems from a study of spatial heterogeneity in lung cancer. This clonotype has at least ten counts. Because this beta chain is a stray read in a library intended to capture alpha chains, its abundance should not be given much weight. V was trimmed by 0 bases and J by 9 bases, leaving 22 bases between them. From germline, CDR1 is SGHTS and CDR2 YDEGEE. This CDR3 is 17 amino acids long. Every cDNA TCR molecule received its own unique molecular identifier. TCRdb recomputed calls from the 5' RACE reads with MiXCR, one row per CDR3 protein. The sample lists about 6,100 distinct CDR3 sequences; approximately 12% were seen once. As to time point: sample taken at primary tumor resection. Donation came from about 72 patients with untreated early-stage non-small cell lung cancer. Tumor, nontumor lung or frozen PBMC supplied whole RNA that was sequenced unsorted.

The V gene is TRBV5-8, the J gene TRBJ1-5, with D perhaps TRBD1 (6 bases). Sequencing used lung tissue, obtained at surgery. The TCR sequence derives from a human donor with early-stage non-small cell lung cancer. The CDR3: CASSLVGTGPFSLPQHF. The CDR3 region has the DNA TGTGCCAGCAGCTTGGTCGGAACAGGGCCCTTCTCCCTGCCCCAGCATTTT. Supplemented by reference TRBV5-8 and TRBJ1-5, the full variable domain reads EAGVTQSPTHLIKTRGQQATLRCSPISGHTSVYWYQQALGLGLQFLLWYDEGEERNRGNFPPRFSGRQFPNYSSELNVNALELEDSALYLCASSLVGTGPFSLPQHFGDGTRLSIL.